Sequencing of this T cell receptor beta chain was carried out in a study of T cells after posttransplantation cyclophosphamide. This clone was found many times. The repertoire was sequenced with immunoSEQ multiplex PCR; TCRdb's copy has only in-frame clones and lacks some. Recorded here are about 40,000 clones, with no singletons, and the ten leading clones hold roughly 5.8%. The CDR3 covers 15 residues. Germline V CDR1 and CDR2: SGHTA, FQGNSA. With 6 bases clipped from V and 2 bases from J, the junction kept 4 bases outside the gene matches. Sequenced input: PBMCs. The TCR originated in a man younger than 40 in good health and a related stem cell transplant donor. The J gene is TRBJ2-1, the V gene TRBV7-2; 10 nucleotides agree with TRBD2. CDR3 sequence (DNA): TGTGCCAGCAGGCCCAGCGGGGGGGCCTACAATGAGCAGTTCTTC. Translating it yields CASRPSGGAYNEQFF.